Listed below are T cell receptor beta chains from one sample, sequenced in a study of cytomegalovirus exposure and HLA in healthy donors. This table comes from immunoSEQ multiplex PCR, and its TCRdb copy is limited to in-frame clones, with some not included. The repertoire holds under 150,000 clones, with around 84% as singletons. Sample: PBMCs. These receptor sequences come from a woman between 40 and 50 years old in good health and CMV-seronegative. Each CDR3 is given with its conserved first and last residue. Fields, in order: D gene, V gene, J gene, CDR3 protein, CDR3 DNA. The D gene is left open where the match is weak.

TRBD2,TRBV28,TRBJ2-5,CASSTYSGRRRVQETQYF,TGTGCCAGCAGTACCTATAGCGGGAGAAGGAGGGTGCAGGAGACCCAGTACTTC
TRBD1,TRBV28,TRBJ2-3,CASSGDRGGTDTQYF,TGTGCCAGCAGTGGGGACAGAGGGGGCACAGATACGCAGTATTTT
.,TRBV4-2,TRBJ1-1,CASSQEPRASEAFF,TGTGCCAGCAGCCAAGAACCCAGGGCGTCCGAAGCTTTCTTT
.,TRBV5-1,TRBJ2-1,CASRPGTDNEQFF,TGCGCCAGCAGGCCTGGAACAGACAATGAGCAGTTCTTC
.,TRBV6-4,TRBJ1-5,CASSYSIGGGRDKEPQHF,TGTGCCAGCAGTTACTCGATAGGGGGGGGCAGGGATAAGGAGCCCCAGCATTTT
.,TRBV6-5,TRBJ1-5,CASSYGEGGQPQHF,TGTGCCAGCAGTTACGGCGAAGGCGGTCAGCCCCAGCATTTT
TRBD1,TRBV5-1,TRBJ2-1,CASSPGTVYNEQFF,TGCGCCAGTTCCCCCGGGACAGTCTACAATGAGCAGTTCTTC
.,TRBV15,TRBJ2-1,CATSRVDSSYNEQFF,TGTGCCACCAGCAGAGTAGACAGCTCCTACAATGAGCAGTTCTTC
TRBD2,TRBV11-1,TRBJ2-7,CASSRTSGSLLYYEQYF,TGTGCCAGCAGCCGGACTAGCGGGAGCCTACTTTACTACGAGCAGTACTTC
.,TRBV5-6,TRBJ2-3,CASSLGLTTDTQYF,TGTGCCAGCAGCTTGGGACTAACCACAGATACGCAGTATTTT
TRBD1,TRBV4-1,TRBJ2-7,CASSQPKGAGQGFYEQYF,TGCGCCAGCAGCCAACCAAAAGGGGCGGGACAGGGGTTCTACGAGCAGTACTTC